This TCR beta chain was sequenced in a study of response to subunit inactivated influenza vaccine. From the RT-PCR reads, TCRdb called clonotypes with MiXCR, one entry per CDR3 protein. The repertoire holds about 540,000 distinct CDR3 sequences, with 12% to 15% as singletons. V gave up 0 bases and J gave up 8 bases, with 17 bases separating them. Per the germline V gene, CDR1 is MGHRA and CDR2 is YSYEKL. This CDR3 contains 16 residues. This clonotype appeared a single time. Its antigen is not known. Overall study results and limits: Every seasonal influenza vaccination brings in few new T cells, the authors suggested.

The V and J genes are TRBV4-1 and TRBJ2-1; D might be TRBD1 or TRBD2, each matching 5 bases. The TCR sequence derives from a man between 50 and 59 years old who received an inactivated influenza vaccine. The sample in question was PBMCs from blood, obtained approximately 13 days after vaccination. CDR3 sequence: CASSQEPGRGRDEQFF. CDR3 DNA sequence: TGCGCCAGCAGCCAAGAACCAGGGCGCGGGCGGGATGAGCAGTTCTTC.